The clone carrying this T cell receptor beta chain was observed at least ten times. Its antigen remains unknown. Using a J-beta primer mix together with a sample-barcoded 5' primer, a second PCR was run for roughly 7 to 11 cycles. TCRdb independently ran MiXCR on the 5' RACE reads; one entry per CDR3 protein. The data contain some 900,000 distinct CDR3 sequences, more than 25% of them singletons. Trimming took 5 bases from V and 4 from J; bases not matched to a gene: 5. Germline values: CDR1 SNHLY, CDR2 FYNNEI. The CDR3 runs 15 residues. These data are taken from a study of blood T cells in healthy people across ages. Whole-study results and caveats: A greater number of naive CD4+ cells and higher diversity distinguished long-lived donors from aged donors. Any conclusive comparison of naive versus antigen-experienced cells was prevented by using unsorted PBMCs. In these data, TCR beta diversity tracked strongly with naive T cell percentage.

Extracted total RNA amounted to at least 5.5 micrograms for each sample. The receptor was isolated from a woman over 75 in good health. V usage is TRBV2 and J usage is TRBJ2-6; TRBD1 agrees at 7 bases. Sample: blood. The CDR3 protein is CASSPQGRGANVLTF. DNA for the CDR3: TGTGCCAGCAGTCCACAGGGGAGAGGGGCCAACGTCCTGACTTTC.